These T cell receptor beta chains were read from a single sample in a study of type 1 regulatory T cells. Their target antigens are unknown. TCRdb analysed the reads with MiXCR anew, one entry per CDR3 protein. The data contain 25,000 or so distinct CDR3 sequences, over 60% of them singletons. What was sequenced was cultured T cells, either the whole culture or a sorted T cell fraction (not recorded which). The receptor set was obtained from a human donor in good health. Both conserved end residues are trimmed from each CDR3. The order of the fields is J gene, V gene, CDR3 protein.

j_gene: TRBJ2-3; v_gene: TRBV7-2; CDR3aa: ASSPNLRTTQY
j_gene: TRBJ2-5; v_gene: TRBV18; CDR3aa: ASSPATGFQETQY
j_gene: TRBJ1-3; v_gene: TRBV4-3; CDR3aa: ASSQNRLSSGNTIY
j_gene: TRBJ2-7; v_gene: TRBV25-1; CDR3aa: ASRQSGTGPSTAYEQY
j_gene: TRBJ2-7; v_gene: TRBV11-2; CDR3aa: ASSRILGWDYEQY
j_gene: TRBJ1-2; v_gene: TRBV12-3/TRBV12-4; CDR3aa: ASSPRTELNGYT
j_gene: TRBJ2-3; v_gene: TRBV18; CDR3aa: ASSPGMADTQY
j_gene: TRBJ2-1; v_gene: TRBV20-1; CDR3aa: SARDLSSYNEQF
j_gene: TRBJ2-3; v_gene: TRBV5-6; CDR3aa: ASSRLLGTGISDTQY
j_gene: TRBJ1-2; v_gene: TRBV5-1; CDR3aa: ASSPSVGNYGYT
j_gene: TRBJ2-3; v_gene: TRBV7-2; CDR3aa: ASSLDGSTDTQY
j_gene: TRBJ2-7; v_gene: TRBV11-2; CDR3aa: ASSSLAGTSSYEQY
j_gene: TRBJ2-7; v_gene: TRBV12-3/TRBV12-4; CDR3aa: ASSHIASGIYEQY
j_gene: TRBJ2-5; v_gene: TRBV4-2; CDR3aa: ASSQNLAGGPATQY
j_gene: TRBJ1-1; v_gene: TRBV20-1; CDR3aa: SARSGTLNTEAF
j_gene: TRBJ1-1; v_gene: TRBV21-1; CDR3aa: ASSKATGLGAEAF
j_gene: TRBJ2-1; v_gene: TRBV5-1; CDR3aa: ASSGESSYNEQF
j_gene: TRBJ1-5; v_gene: TRBV29-1; CDR3aa: SVGGGHQPQH
j_gene: TRBJ1-1; v_gene: TRBV7-9; CDR3aa: ASSPEAF
j_gene: TRBJ2-7; v_gene: TRBV20-1; CDR3aa: SARDYGGPREQY
j_gene: TRBJ2-7; v_gene: TRBV4-3; CDR3aa: ASSQVSRGEQY
j_gene: TRBJ2-7; v_gene: TRBV20-1; CDR3aa: SALKRAGVGYEQY
j_gene: TRBJ1-2; v_gene: TRBV4-2; CDR3aa: ASSQDLIAGANYGYT
j_gene: TRBJ2-1; v_gene: TRBV7-2; CDR3aa: ASSSTGNEQF
j_gene: TRBJ1-1; v_gene: TRBV7-2; CDR3aa: ASSLEMNTEAF
j_gene: TRBJ2-3; v_gene: TRBV29-1; CDR3aa: SVSGGGVTDTQY
j_gene: TRBJ1-2; v_gene: TRBV25-1; CDR3aa: ASSDGYT
j_gene: TRBJ2-5; v_gene: TRBV30; CDR3aa: AWTRRTSGGGTQY
j_gene: TRBJ1-6; v_gene: TRBV28; CDR3aa: ASSLLENYNSPLH
j_gene: TRBJ1-4; v_gene: TRBV12-3/TRBV12-4; CDR3aa: ASSTRTGGLEKLF
j_gene: TRBJ1-2; v_gene: TRBV12-3/TRBV12-4; CDR3aa: ASRLEGHGGYT
j_gene: TRBJ1-2; v_gene: TRBV30; CDR3aa: AWEGGNYGYT